The 30 T cell receptor beta chains below come from one sample, sequenced in a study of glioma-infiltrating T cells after dendritic cell vaccination. Profiled with immunoSEQ multiplex PCR; TCRdb holds only in-frame clones, not every one. The sample contains tens of thousands of clones, 75% to 90% of which appear only once. This material consisted of blood, taken before dendritic cell vaccination. These receptors were taken from a human donor with glioblastoma.

The chain employs TRBV19 and TRBJ2-5, with 12 bases fitting TRBD2. The CDR3 totals 14 residues. The ends lost 10 bases at V and 5 bases at J; junction bases unmatched: 8. CDR1 LNHDA and CDR2 SQIVND come from the germline V gene (reference sequence). The CDR3 protein is CATRLAGAVETQYF. For the CDR3, the DNA is TGTGCCACCAGACTAGCGGGGGCGGTCGAGACCCAGTACTTC.

CDR3 in DNA: TGTGCCAGCAGCCCCCCACTAGCTACAGATACGCAGTATTTT. Its translation: CASSPPLATDTQYF. The chain links TRBV5-4 to TRBJ2-3; D is possibly TRBD2 (6 bases). The CDR3 consists of 14 residues. The V gene lost 4 bases and the J gene lost 3 bases, with 12 bases spanning the gap. The germline gives CDR1 SGHNT, CDR2 YYREEE (reference sequence).

The J gene is TRBJ2-7, the V gene TRBV7-2, with D perhaps TRBD2 (7 bases). Deletions cut 0 bases from V and 5 bases from J, with 20 bases between. The CDR3 has 17 residues. The V gene's germline CDR1 is SGHTA and CDR2 FQGNSA. This chain's CDR3 is CASSLAVGGGVVDEQYF. The CDR3 coding sequence is TGTGCCAGCAGCTTAGCCGTCGGCGGGGGCGTCGTCGACGAGCAGTACTTC.

CDR3 in DNA: TGTGCCAGCAGTTACTCAGTGAAGTGGGCTGTTTATGGCTACACCTTC. This encodes CASSYSVKWAVYGYTF. The V call is TRBV6-7, the J call TRBJ1-2; D is unclear. TRBV6-7 is flagged as an ORF with uncertain function. With 0 bases removed from V and 5 bases from J, the gap between germline ends came to 16 bases. There are 16 residues in the CDR3.

V is TRBV2 and J is TRBJ2-1; maybe TRBD2 (6 bases). This CDR3 contains 15 residues. The germline CDR1 and CDR2 sequences are SNHLY and FYNNEI. V lost 6 bases to trimming and J lost 7 bases, with 19 bases between them. The DNA for the CDR3 is TGTGCCAGCAGGAAGGAGGGCAAAAGTCTGAATGAGCAGTTCTTC. Translated, it gives CASRKEGKSLNEQFF.

The CDR3 sequence: CASSSPEARYEQYF. CDR3 nucleotide sequence: TGTGCCAGCAGCTCCCCCGAGGCGAGGTACGAGCAGTACTTC. The genes are TRBV11-2 and TRBJ2-7, with D unresolved. V lost 4 bases, J lost 4 bases, and 14 bases lay in between. There are 14 residues in the CDR3. Per the germline V gene, CDR1 is SGHAT and CDR2 is FQNNGV.

V gene TRBV29-1 combines with J gene TRBJ2-5, with TRBD1 matching 9 bases. The junction had 7 bases not matched to a gene; V was cut back by 7 bases and J by 4 bases. Germline V gene data show CDR1 as SQVTM and CDR2 as ANQGSEA. This CDR3 contains 13 residues. CDR3 residues: CSGGTGSGETQYF. CDR3 DNA: TGCAGCGGGGGGACAGGGAGTGGAGAGACCCAGTACTTC.

This chain uses TRBV25-1 with TRBJ1-6; D perhaps matches TRBD1 (5 bases). Germline loops: CDR1 MGHDK, CDR2 SYGVNS. V was pared by 5 bases and J by 6 bases, with 8 bases between. This CDR3 spans 13 amino acids. The CDR3 protein is CASSWGSNSPLHF. As DNA, the CDR3 is TGTGCCAGCAGTTGGGGCAGTAATTCACCCCTCCACTTT. The full variable domain, in which reference TRBV25-1 and TRBJ1-6 provide the parts outside the CDR3, is EADIYQTPRYLVIGTGKKITLECSQTMGHDKMYWYQQDPGMELHLIHYSYGVNSTEKGDLSSESTVSRIRTEHFPLTLESARPSHTSQYLCASSWGSNSPLHFGNGTRLTVT.

This sequence joins TRBV5-1 and TRBJ2-7, with TRBD1 identical over 8 bases. Germline CDR1 SGHRS, CDR2 YFSETQ. V gave up 3 bases and J gave up 5 bases; unmatched junction bases: 7. This CDR3 spans 14 amino acids. The CDR3 is CASSWADRDHEQYF. CDR3 nucleotide sequence: TGCGCCAGCAGCTGGGCGGACAGGGACCACGAGCAGTACTTC.

This clone was observed a few times. This rearrangement joins TRBV7-2 to TRBJ2-2; 7 nucleotides line up with TRBD2. Trimming cost V 8 bases and J 2 bases; bases outside gene matches: 5. CDR1 and CDR2 (germline): SGHTA, FQGNSA. The CDR3 is 14 amino acids. The CDR3 region is CASSWGGNTGELFF. CDR3 bases: TGTGCCAGCTCTTGGGGGGGTAACACCGGGGAGCTGTTTTTT.

V is TRBV10-2 and J is TRBJ2-7; D is possibly TRBD1 (6 bases). The V gene's germline CDR1 is WSHSY and CDR2 SAAADI. This CDR3 contains 13 residues. V was cut by 7 bases and J by 3 bases, with 13 bases left in between. The CDR3 region is CASTWDNSYEQYF. DNA of the CDR3: TGCGCCAGCACTTGGGACAACAGCTACGAGCAGTACTTC.

The chain recombines TRBV11-2 with TRBJ1-2; TRBD1 might be the D (6 bases). The V end was cut by 5 bases, the J end by 7 bases, with 14 bases between. Germline CDR1 is SGHAT and CDR2 is FQNNGV. This CDR3 is built from 13 residues. The CDR3 DNA reads as TGTGCCAGCAGCCACGGGACAACCGTTGGCTACACCTTC. It codes for CASSHGTTVGYTF.

This chain connects TRBV5-6 to TRBJ2-7; TRBD2 aligns across 8 bases. CDR1 and CDR2 from the germline V gene are SGHDT and YYEEEE. The CDR3 is 15 amino acids. The J segment lost 4 bases and the V segment lost 1 base, leaving 7 bases of the junction unmatched. This chain's CDR3 is CASSLRRAGGYEQYF. CDR3 nucleotides: TGTGCCAGCAGCTTGAGAAGGGCGGGGGGTTACGAGCAGTACTTC.

The chain combines TRBV6-6 with TRBJ2-2, with 10 bases lining up with TRBD2. The junction had 5 bases not matched to a gene; V was cut back by 5 bases and J by 2 bases. CDR3 length: 16 residues. CDR1 and CDR2 (germline): MNHNY, SVGAGI (reference sequence). CDR3 nucleotides: TGTGCCAGCAGTAGAGGACTAGCGGCCAACACCGGGGAGCTGTTTTTT. Residues: CASSRGLAANTGELFF.

This sequence joins TRBV6-1 and TRBJ2-7; D is perhaps TRBD1 (6 bases). This CDR3 region has 15 residues. V was pared by 4 bases and J by 1 base, with 14 bases between. Per germline, CDR1 MNHNS and CDR2 SASEGT. CDR3 sequence (DNA): TGTGCCAGCAGTGTGACCGGGACATCATCCTACGAGCAGTACTTC. Its protein is CASSVTGTSSYEQYF.

This clone has just a few counts. The chain links TRBV18 to TRBJ1-6, with a weak D call TRBD1 (6 bases). This CDR3 contains 15 residues. From germline, CDR1 is KGHSH and CDR2 LQKENI. The V end lost 6 bases, the J end lost 3 bases, and 12 bases lay between the germline ends. In DNA form, the CDR3 reads TGTGCCAGCTCCCTCTCAGGGGACTATAATTCACCCCTCCACTTT. Protein sequence: CASSLSGDYNSPLHF. Full variable domain (outside the CDR3, taken from reference TRBV18 and TRBJ1-6): NAGVMQNPRHLVRRRGQEARLRCSPMKGHSHVYWYRQLPEEGLKFMVYLQKENIIDESGMPKERFSAEFPKEGPSILRIQQVVRGDSAAYFCASSLSGDYNSPLHFGNGTRLTVT.

This chain connects TRBV7-9 to TRBJ2-7; no definite D call. Deletions cut 5 bases from V and 6 bases from J, with 11 bases between. Germline V lookup: CDR1 SEHNR, CDR2 FQNEAQ (reference sequence). This CDR3 comprises 12 residues. The CDR3 coding sequence is TGTGCCAGCAGCCCCTCCACTCGCGAGCAGTACTTC. This translates into CASSPSTREQYF.

This clone was found once. Compared with germline, one end of the junction differs, possibly owing to a read error. This chain uses TRBV13 with TRBJ2-4; a weak D match, TRBD1 (6 bases). CDR1 and CDR2 from the germline V gene are PRHDT and FYEKMQ (reference sequence). The CDR3 is 12 amino acids. The chain's CDR3 is CASSKQGTLLNF. CDR3 DNA sequence: TGTGCCAGCAGCAAACAGGGAACGTTGTTGAACTTC.

This chain links TRBV7-6 with TRBJ2-7; D may be TRBD2 (7 bases). CDR1 is SGHVS, CDR2 FNYEAQ, per germline. The CDR3 spans 16 residues. Between the trimmed V and J ends, which lost 7 bases and 0 bases, there was a span of 19 bases. The CDR3 DNA follows: TGTGCCAGCACCCAGGGGCCCGGGGGGAGCTCCTACGAGCAGTACTTC. It specifies CASTQGPGGSSYEQYF.

This clone was observed a few times. The rearrangement uses TRBV11-2 and TRBJ2-7, with 7 bases identical to TRBD2. CDR3 length: 15 residues. Looked up from germline, CDR1 is SGHAT and CDR2 is FQNNGV. Trimming cost V 6 bases and J 5 bases; bases outside gene matches: 13. As DNA, the CDR3 is TGTGCCAGCAGGGATCTTAAGCGGGGTGGGGACGAGCAGTACTTC. Encoded protein: CASRDLKRGGDEQYF.

As to this clone: The junction shows a germline mismatch at one end, possibly a read error. The chain recombines TRBV6-1 with TRBJ1-6, with no clear D. The germline gives CDR1 MNHNS, CDR2 SASEGT. The CDR3 extends over 15 amino acids. The CDR3 bases are TGTGCCAGCAGTGCTCTGACAACAACAAATTCGCCCCTCCACTTT. The encoded protein is CASSALTTTNSPLHF.

V and J are TRBV4-2 and TRBJ2-7; D is possibly TRBD2 (6 bases). Germline CDR1 and CDR2: LGHNA and YNFKEQ. The CDR3 spans 16 residues. V lost 2 bases, J lost 1 base, and 15 bases lay in between. The CDR3 DNA reads as TGTGCCAGCAGCCAACCAGGAGGGGCAGCATCCTACGAGCAGTACTTC. Amino acid sequence: CASSQPGGAASYEQYF.

The J gene is TRBJ2-2, the V gene TRBV27, with D possibly TRBD1 on 5 matching bases. The V gene's germline CDR1 is MNHEY and CDR2 SMNVEV (reference sequence). V dropped 11 bases and J dropped 4 bases, with 20 bases sitting between them. This CDR3 contains 15 residues. The CDR3 reads CAVHPLGEATGELFF. As DNA, the CDR3 is TGTGCCGTCCATCCCTTAGGGGAAGCCACCGGGGAGCTGTTTTTT.

This clone was seen a single time. V usage is TRBV7-2 and J usage is TRBJ1-3; D uncertain. V gave up 4 bases and J gave up 4 bases, with 5 bases separating them. The length of the CDR3 is 12 residues. CDR1 is SGHTA and CDR2 is FQGNSA in the germline V gene. The CDR3: CASSSQGNTIYF. For the CDR3, the DNA is TGTGCCAGCAGCTCCCAGGGAAACACCATATATTTT.

The V and J genes are TRBV5-6 and TRBJ2-5; TRBD2 agrees at 8 bases. In germline, CDR1 is SGHDT, CDR2 YYEEEE. J was trimmed by 1 base and V by 2 bases; bases with no gene match: 4. This CDR3 is 15 amino acids long. CDR3 amino acids: CASSFGGETQETQYF. For the CDR3, the DNA is TGTGCCAGCAGCTTCGGGGGGGAGACCCAAGAGACCCAGTACTTC.

The V call is TRBV25-1, the J call TRBJ1-2, with TRBD1 matching 9 bases. This CDR3 has 12 residues. The trim removed 10 bases at V and 7 bases at J, leaving 7 bases unmatched. Germline CDR1 and CDR2: MGHDK and SYGVNS. The CDR3 region has the DNA TGTGCCACCCGGGACAGGGTGTTTGGCTACACCTTC. Its translation: CATRDRVFGYTF.

This clone was counted only a few times. The rearrangement joins TRBV7-9 to TRBJ1-1, with D unclear. The CDR3 has 16 residues. Per the germline V gene, CDR1 is SEHNR and CDR2 is FQNEAQ (reference sequence). V was cut by 5 bases and J by 1 base, with 17 bases left in between. The CDR3 is CASSDGYRRKNTEAFF. CDR3 sequence (DNA): TGTGCCAGCAGCGACGGTTATCGCAGGAAGAACACTGAAGCTTTCTTT. The variable domain in full, with the rest retrieved from reference TRBV7-9 and TRBJ1-1, is DTGVSQNPRHKITKRGQNVTFRCDPISEHNRLYWYRQTLGQGPEFLTYFQNEAQLEKSRLLSDRFSAERPKGSFSTLEIQRTEQGDSAMYLCASSDGYRRKNTEAFFGQGTRLTVV.

The V call is TRBV19, the J call TRBJ2-7, with D perhaps TRBD2 (6 bases). The CDR3 consists of 15 residues. Trimming cost V 3 bases and J 3 bases, with 15 bases left between them. Germline CDR1 is LNHDA and CDR2 is SQIVND (reference sequence). The CDR3 here is CASSISGTPIYEQYF. CDR3 sequence (DNA): TGTGCCAGTAGTATTTCCGGGACTCCGATCTACGAGCAGTACTTC.

The chain links TRBV4-1 to TRBJ2-2; TRBD2 matches at 11 bases. Germline CDR1 reads MGHRA; CDR2 reads YSYEKL. CDR3 length: 15 amino acids. Trimming removed 1 base from V and 5 bases from J; junction bases left unmatched: 0. The CDR3 DNA sequence: TGCGCCAGCAGCCAAGGGACTAGCGGGACCGGGGAGCTGTTTTTT. Its translation: CASSQGTSGTGELFF.

The V call is TRBV19, the J call TRBJ2-2; tentatively, D is TRBD2 (7 bases). The CDR3 covers 15 residues. V shed 1 base and J shed 5 bases, with 11 bases lying between them. Germline V CDR1 and CDR2: LNHDA, SQIVND (reference sequence). CDR3 sequence: CASSIGGGRTGELFF. DNA of the CDR3: TGTGCCAGTAGTATAGGGGGGGGGCGTACCGGGGAGCTGTTTTTT.